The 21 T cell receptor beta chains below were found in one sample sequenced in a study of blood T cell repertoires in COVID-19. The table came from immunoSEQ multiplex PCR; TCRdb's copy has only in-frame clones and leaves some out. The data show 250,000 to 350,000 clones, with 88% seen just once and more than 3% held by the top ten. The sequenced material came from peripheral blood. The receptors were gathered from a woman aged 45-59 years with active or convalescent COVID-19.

The CDR3 DNA reads as TGTGCCAGCAGCTTAGGAATCCCGGGGACAGGGAGAGACATTCAGTACTTC. Translation gives CASSLGIPGTGRDIQYF. The rearrangement joins TRBV7-8 to TRBJ2-4, with TRBD1 matching over 9 bases. The CDR3 has 17 residues. The ends lost 1 base at V and 8 bases at J; junction bases unmatched: 12. Germline loops: CDR1 SGHVS, CDR2 FQNEAQ.

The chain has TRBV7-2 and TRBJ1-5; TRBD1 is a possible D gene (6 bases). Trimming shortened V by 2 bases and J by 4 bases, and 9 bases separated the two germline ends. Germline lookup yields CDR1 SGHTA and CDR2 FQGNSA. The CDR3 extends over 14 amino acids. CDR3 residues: CASSLRTVNQPQHF. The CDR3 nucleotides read TGTGCCAGCAGCTTACGGACAGTAAATCAGCCCCAGCATTTT.

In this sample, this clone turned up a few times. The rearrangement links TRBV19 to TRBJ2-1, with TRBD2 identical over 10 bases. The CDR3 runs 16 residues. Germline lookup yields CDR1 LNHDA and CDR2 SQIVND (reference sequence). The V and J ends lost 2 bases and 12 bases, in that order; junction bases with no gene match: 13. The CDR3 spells CASSISSLAGDGVQFF. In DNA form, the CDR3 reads TGTGCCAGTAGTATATCTAGCCTAGCGGGGGACGGCGTGCAGTTCTTC.

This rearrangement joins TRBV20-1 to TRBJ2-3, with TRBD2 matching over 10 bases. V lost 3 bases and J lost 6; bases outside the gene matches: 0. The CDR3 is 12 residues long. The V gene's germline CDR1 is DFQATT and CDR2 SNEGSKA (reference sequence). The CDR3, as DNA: TGCAGTGCTAGTAGCGGGGGGGATACGCAGTATTTT. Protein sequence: CSASSGGDTQYF.

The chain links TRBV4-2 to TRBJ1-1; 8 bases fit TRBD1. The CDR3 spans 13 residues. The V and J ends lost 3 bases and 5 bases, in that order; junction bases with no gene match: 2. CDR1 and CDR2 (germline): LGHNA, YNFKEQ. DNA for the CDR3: TGTGCCAGCAGCCAGACAGGGGAAACTGAAGCTTTCTTT. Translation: CASSQTGETEAFF.

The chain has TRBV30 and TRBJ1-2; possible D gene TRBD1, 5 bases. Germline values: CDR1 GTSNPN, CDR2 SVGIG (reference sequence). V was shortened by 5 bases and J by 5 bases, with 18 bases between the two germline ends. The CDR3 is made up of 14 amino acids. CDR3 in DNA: TGTGCCTGGGGCGTCGGGCGGGGCAGGTATGGCTACACCTTC. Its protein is CAWGVGRGRYGYTF.

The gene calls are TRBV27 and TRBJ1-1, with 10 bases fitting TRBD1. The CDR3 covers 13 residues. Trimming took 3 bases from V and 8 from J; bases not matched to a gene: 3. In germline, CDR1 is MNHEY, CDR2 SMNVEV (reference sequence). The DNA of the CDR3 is TGTGCCAGCAGTTTGCAGGACAGGGGGGAAGCTTTCTTT. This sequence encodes CASSLQDRGEAFF.

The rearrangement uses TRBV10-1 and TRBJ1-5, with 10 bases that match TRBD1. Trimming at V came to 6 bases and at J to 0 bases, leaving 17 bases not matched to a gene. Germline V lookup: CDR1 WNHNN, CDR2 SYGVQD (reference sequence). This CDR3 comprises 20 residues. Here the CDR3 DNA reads TGCGCCAGCAGCCCTACCAAGACAGGGGGCTGTATCTATAGCAATCAGCCCCAGCATTTT. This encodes CASSPTKTGGCIYSNQPQHF.

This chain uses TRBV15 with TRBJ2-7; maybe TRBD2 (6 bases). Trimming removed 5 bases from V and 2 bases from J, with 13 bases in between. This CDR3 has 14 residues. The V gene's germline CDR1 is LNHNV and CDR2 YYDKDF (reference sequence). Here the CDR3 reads CATSYGTGPYEQYF. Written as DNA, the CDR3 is TGTGCCACCAGCTATGGGACTGGCCCCTACGAGCAGTACTTC.

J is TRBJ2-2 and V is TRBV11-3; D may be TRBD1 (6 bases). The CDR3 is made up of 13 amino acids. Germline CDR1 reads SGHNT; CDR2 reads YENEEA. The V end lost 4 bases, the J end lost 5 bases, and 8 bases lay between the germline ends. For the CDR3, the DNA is TGTGCCAGCAGCTGGACAGTTACCGGGGAGCTGTTTTTT. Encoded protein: CASSWTVTGELFF.

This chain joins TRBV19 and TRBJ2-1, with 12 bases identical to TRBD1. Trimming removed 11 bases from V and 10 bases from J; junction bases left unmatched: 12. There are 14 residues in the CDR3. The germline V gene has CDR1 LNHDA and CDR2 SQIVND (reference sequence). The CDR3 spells CASRLGQGAREQFF. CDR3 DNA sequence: TGTGCCTCAAGGCTGGGACAGGGGGCAAGGGAGCAGTTCTTC.

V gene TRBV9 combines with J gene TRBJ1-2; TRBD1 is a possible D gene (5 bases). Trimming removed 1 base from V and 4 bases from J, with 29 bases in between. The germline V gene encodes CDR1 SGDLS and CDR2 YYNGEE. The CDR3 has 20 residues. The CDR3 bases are TGTGCCAGCAGCGTATCCGAATCCCATTCACCCGGGACTCTACCCTATGGCTACACCTTC. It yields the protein CASSVSESHSPGTLPYGYTF. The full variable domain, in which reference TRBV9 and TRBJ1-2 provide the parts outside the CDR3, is DSGVTQTPKHLITATGQRVTLRCSPRSGDLSVYWYQQSLDQGLQFLIQYYNGEERAKGNILERFSAQQFPDLHSELNLSSLELGDSALYFCASSVSESHSPGTLPYGYTFGSGTRLTVV.

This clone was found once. In DNA, the CDR3 is TGTGCCAGCAGTGAAGGAGGACAGATTATCTACGAGCAGTACTTC. Amino acid sequence: CASSEGGQIIYEQYF. The chain links TRBV6-1 to TRBJ2-7, with D perhaps TRBD1 (6 bases). This CDR3 has 15 amino acids. V was trimmed by 1 base and J by 3 bases, leaving 13 bases between them. Germline assignment: CDR1 MNHNS and CDR2 SASEGT.

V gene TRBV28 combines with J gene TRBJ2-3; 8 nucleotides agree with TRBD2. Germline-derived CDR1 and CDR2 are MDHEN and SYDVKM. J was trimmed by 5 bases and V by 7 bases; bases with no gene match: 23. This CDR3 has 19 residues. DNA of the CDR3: TGTGCCAGCAAGTCGACCTCCTCGATGGTAGCGGGATTTGAAGATACGCAGTATTTT. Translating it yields CASKSTSSMVAGFEDTQYF.

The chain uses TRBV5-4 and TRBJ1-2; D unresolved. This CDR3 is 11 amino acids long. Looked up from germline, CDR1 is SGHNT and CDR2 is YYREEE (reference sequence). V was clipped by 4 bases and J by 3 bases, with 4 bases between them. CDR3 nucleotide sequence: TGTGCCAGCAGCCGGGACTATGGCTACACCTTC. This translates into CASSRDYGYTF.

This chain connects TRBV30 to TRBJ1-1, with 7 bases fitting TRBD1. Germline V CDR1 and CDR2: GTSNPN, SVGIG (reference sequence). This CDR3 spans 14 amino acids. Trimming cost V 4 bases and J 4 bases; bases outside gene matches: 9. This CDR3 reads CAWKQGGTGTEAFF. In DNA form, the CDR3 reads TGTGCCTGGAAGCAAGGGGGCACGGGCACTGAAGCTTTCTTT.

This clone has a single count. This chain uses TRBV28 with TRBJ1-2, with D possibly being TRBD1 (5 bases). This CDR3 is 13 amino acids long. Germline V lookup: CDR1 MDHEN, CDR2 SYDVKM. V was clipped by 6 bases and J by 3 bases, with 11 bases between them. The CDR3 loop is CASRRRGDYGYTF. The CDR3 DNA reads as TGTGCCAGCAGGCGTAGGGGTGACTATGGCTACACCTTC.

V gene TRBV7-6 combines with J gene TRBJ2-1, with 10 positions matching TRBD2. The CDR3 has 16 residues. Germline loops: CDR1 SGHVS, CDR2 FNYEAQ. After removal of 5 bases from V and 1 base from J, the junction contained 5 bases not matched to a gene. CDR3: CASSPSSGGSYNEQFF. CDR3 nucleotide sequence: TGTGCCAGCAGCCCCTCTAGCGGGGGTTCCTACAATGAGCAGTTCTTC.

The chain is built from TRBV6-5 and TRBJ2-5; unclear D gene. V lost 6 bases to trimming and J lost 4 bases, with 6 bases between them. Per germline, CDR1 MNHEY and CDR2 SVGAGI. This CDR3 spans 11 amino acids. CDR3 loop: CASSTRETQYF. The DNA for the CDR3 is TGTGCCAGCAGCACCAGAGAGACCCAGTACTTC.

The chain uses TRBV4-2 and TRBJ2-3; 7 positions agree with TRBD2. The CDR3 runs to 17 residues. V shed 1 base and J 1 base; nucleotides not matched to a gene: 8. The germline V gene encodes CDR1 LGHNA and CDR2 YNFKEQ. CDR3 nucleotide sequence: TGTGCCAGCAGCCAAGTGGGCGGGGGTTGGGGCACAGATACGCAGTATTTT. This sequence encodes CASSQVGGGWGTDTQYF.

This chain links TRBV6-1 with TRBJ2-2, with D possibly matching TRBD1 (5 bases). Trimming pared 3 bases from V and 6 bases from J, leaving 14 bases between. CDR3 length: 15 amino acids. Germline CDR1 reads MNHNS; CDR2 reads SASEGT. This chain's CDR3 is CASSEKTATAGELFF. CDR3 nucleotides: TGTGCCAGCAGTGAGAAGACAGCAACTGCCGGGGAGCTGTTTTTT.